This T cell receptor (beta chain) was obtained from a study of blood T cell repertoires in COVID-19. Original handling: Amplifying reference gene primers gave estimates of nucleated cell counts. Sequenced by immunoSEQ multiplex PCR; TCRdb stores in-frame clones only, minus some. The D gene and trimming were derived from the DNA, and the V and J assignments and clone size from that table. The profile shows 160,000 or so clones, roughly 84% of them singletons. The receptor's source is a man aged 55 to 70 who had recovered from COVID-19. Sequencing used PBMCs or T cells enriched from blood (not recorded which).

CDR3 sequence (DNA): TGTGCCAGCAGCTTGCACAGGGGGCACTATGGCTACACCTTC. Protein: CASSLHRGHYGYTF. The chain recombines TRBV5-4 with TRBJ1-2, with 9 bases aligning to TRBD1. J was trimmed by 3 bases and V by 1 base; bases with no gene match: 1. Germline loops: CDR1 SGHNT, CDR2 YYREEE (reference sequence). This CDR3 is built from 14 residues.